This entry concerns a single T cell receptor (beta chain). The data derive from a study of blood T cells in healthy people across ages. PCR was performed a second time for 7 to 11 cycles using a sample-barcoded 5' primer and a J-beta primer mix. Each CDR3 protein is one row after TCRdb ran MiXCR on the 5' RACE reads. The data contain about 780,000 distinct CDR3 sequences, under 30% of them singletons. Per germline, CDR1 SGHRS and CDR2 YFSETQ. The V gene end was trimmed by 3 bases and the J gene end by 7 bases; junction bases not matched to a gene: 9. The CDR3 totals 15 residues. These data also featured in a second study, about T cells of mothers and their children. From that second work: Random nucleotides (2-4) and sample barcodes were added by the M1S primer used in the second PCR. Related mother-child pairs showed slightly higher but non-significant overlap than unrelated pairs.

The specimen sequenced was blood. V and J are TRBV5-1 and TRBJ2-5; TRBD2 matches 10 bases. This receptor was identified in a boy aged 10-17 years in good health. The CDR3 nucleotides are TGCGCCAGCAGCTCTGAAGCGGGGGGGCCGGGGACCCAGTACTTC. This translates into CASSSEAGGPGTQYF.